The 26 T cell receptor beta chains below all came from one sample that was sequenced in a study of blood T cell repertoires in COVID-19. Assay: immunoSEQ multiplex PCR; the TCRdb copy retains only in-frame clones and omits some. Of under 250,000 clones listed, roughly 84% are singletons. The sequencing sample was made of peripheral blood. These receptors were taken from a woman aged 35 to 49 who had recovered from COVID-19.

Written as DNA, the CDR3 is TGTGCCAGCAGTTGGCCAGCGCAAGACCATCAGCCCCAGCATTTT. Protein: CASSWPAQDHQPQHF. V and J are TRBV28 and TRBJ1-5; D gene ambiguous. The CDR3 consists of 15 residues. V lost 4 bases and J lost 5, with 15 bases in between. The V gene's germline CDR1 is MDHEN and CDR2 SYDVKM. Filled out from reference TRBV28 and TRBJ1-5, the complete variable domain reads DVKVTQSSRYLVKRTGEKVFLECVQDMDHENMFWYRQDPGLGLRLIYFSYDVKMKEKGDIPEGYSVSREKKERFSLILESASTNQTSMYLCASSWPAQDHQPQHFGDGTRLSIL.

CDR3 sequence: CASTETSTPRGTNYGYTF. CDR3 nucleotide sequence: TGTGCCAGTACCGAAACTTCGACTCCCCGGGGGACTAACTATGGCTACACCTTC. The chain joins TRBV19 to TRBJ1-2; D is possibly TRBD1 (5 bases). The germline CDR1 and CDR2 sequences are LNHDA and SQIVND (reference sequence). Deletions cut 7 bases from V and 0 bases from J, with 24 bases between. The CDR3 loop spans 18 amino acids.

This rearrangement joins TRBV5-5 to TRBJ1-4; 8 bases match TRBD1. Trimming took 2 bases from V and 2 from J; bases not matched to a gene: 5. Germline CDR1 reads SGHKS; CDR2 reads YYEKEE (reference sequence). This CDR3 has 16 residues. CDR3 nucleotide sequence: TGTGCCAGCAGCTTCGGACAGGGAGGGACTAATGAAAAACTGTTTTTT. This gives the protein CASSFGQGGTNEKLFF.

The chain has TRBV10-3 and TRBJ1-5; D remains ambiguous. CDR3 size: 14 residues. Per the germline V gene, CDR1 is ENHRY and CDR2 is SYGVKD. Trimming pared 2 bases from V and 3 bases from J, leaving 8 bases between. CDR3 nucleotides: TGTGCCATCAGTGAGGGAGGGATCAATCAGCCCCAGCATTTT. This encodes CAISEGGINQPQHF.

This sequence joins TRBV5-6 and TRBJ1-5; D possibly corresponds to TRBD1 (5 bases). Trimming left V 3 bases short and J 3 bases short, with 10 bases between. Per germline, CDR1 SGHDT and CDR2 YYEEEE. CDR3 size: 14 residues. The CDR3 spells CASSSLTDNQPQHF. The CDR3 DNA follows: TGTGCCAGCAGCTCCCTGACAGACAATCAGCCCCAGCATTTT.

The chain is built from TRBV7-9 and TRBJ1-3; possible D gene TRBD1, 5 bases. V shed 10 bases and J shed 0 bases, with 10 bases lying between them. The CDR3 has 13 amino acids. Germline V gene sequence: CDR1 SEHNR, CDR2 FQNEAQ (reference sequence). The CDR3 spells CANDRGSGNTIYF. DNA of the CDR3: TGTGCCAACGACAGAGGCTCTGGAAACACCATATATTTT.

This clone appeared once. This chain links TRBV19 with TRBJ1-1; unclear D gene. The CDR3 runs 14 residues. Germline assignment: CDR1 LNHDA and CDR2 SQIVND (reference sequence). V was pared by 3 bases and J by 3 bases, with 11 bases between. The CDR3, as DNA: TGTGCCAGTAGTATCGGAGTTTTCCACACTGAAGCTTTCTTT. This gives the protein CASSIGVFHTEAFF.

The count of this clone is one. The chain combines TRBV7-9 with TRBJ2-2, with D possibly being TRBD2 (6 bases). CDR1 is SEHNR, CDR2 FQNEAQ, per germline (reference sequence). CDR3 size: 13 residues. V dropped 3 bases and J dropped 5 bases, with 7 bases sitting between them. DNA of the CDR3: TGTGCCAGCAGCTTGGGGGGTACCGGGGAGCTGTTTTTT. It yields the protein CASSLGGTGELFF.

This clone was observed a handful of times. The V call is TRBV5-1, the J call TRBJ1-2, with 12 positions matching TRBD1. The CDR3 spans 16 residues. Germline V lookup: CDR1 SGHRS, CDR2 YFSETQ. Trimming took 4 bases from V and 8 from J; bases not matched to a gene: 12. The CDR3 region is CASSRAPGQGAGGYTF. CDR3 sequence (DNA): TGCGCCAGCAGCAGAGCCCCGGGACAGGGGGCCGGGGGCTACACCTTC.

Written as DNA, the CDR3 is TGTGCCTGGAGTGATCCAACAGGATCCTCTAGGGCTAACTATGGCTACACCTTC. This codes for CAWSDPTGSSRANYGYTF. The V gene is TRBV30, the J gene TRBJ1-2; D perhaps matches TRBD1 (5 bases). Between the trimmed V and J ends, which lost 1 base and 0 bases, there was a span of 21 bases. This CDR3 spans 18 amino acids. Germline-derived CDR1 and CDR2 are GTSNPN and SVGIG (reference sequence).

The genes are TRBV7-2 and TRBJ2-1, with D perhaps matching TRBD2 (6 bases). From germline, CDR1 is SGHTA and CDR2 FQGNSA. Trimming took 5 bases from V and 7 from J, leaving 15 bases between them. There are 14 residues in the CDR3. CDR3: CASSRRLGGNEQFF. For the CDR3, the DNA is TGTGCCAGCAGCCGCAGGCTCGGGGGAAATGAGCAGTTCTTC.

With regard to this clone: The sample has other DNA sequences that encode this CDR3 too. This rearrangement joins TRBV15 to TRBJ2-1; TRBD1 aligns across 9 bases. From germline, CDR1 is LNHNV and CDR2 YYDKDF (reference sequence). Germline trimming cut 5 bases from V and 4 bases from J; bases unmatched to any gene: 3. The CDR3 length is 14 residues. The CDR3 spells CATSPGQGYNEQFF. The CDR3 DNA is TGTGCCACCAGCCCGGGACAGGGTTACAATGAGCAGTTCTTC.

The rearrangement links TRBV18 to TRBJ1-2; D may be TRBD1 (6 bases). The CDR3 consists of 15 residues. Trimming removed 3 bases at V and 6 bases at J, with 17 bases between. Per germline, CDR1 KGHSH and CDR2 LQKENI. CDR3 DNA: TGTGCCAGCTCACCCGGGACATCAGGTACCGATGGCTACACCTTC. Translated, it gives CASSPGTSGTDGYTF.

This chain uses TRBV5-4 with TRBJ1-2; 11 bases are shared with TRBD1. The V segment lost 3 bases and the J segment 4 bases; nucleotides outside the gene matches: 8. Looked up from germline, CDR1 is SGHNT and CDR2 is YYREEE (reference sequence). CDR3 length equals 16 residues. Here the CDR3 DNA reads TGTGCCAGCAGCTCCGGGACAGGGGGTGTAGGCTATGGCTACACCTTC. This gives the protein CASSSGTGGVGYGYTF.

The chain carries TRBV3-1 (or the pseudogene TRBV3-2) and TRBJ2-3; D remains unclear. V lost 0 bases and J lost 0, with 13 bases in between. Germline V gene sequence: CDR1 LGHDT, CDR2 YNNKEL (reference sequence). There are 17 residues in the CDR3. As DNA, the CDR3 is TGTGCCAGCAGCCAAGAAAAGCTATCTTCTAGCACAGATACGCAGTATTTT. This sequence encodes CASSQEKLSSSTDTQYF.

V gene TRBV5-4 combines with J gene TRBJ1-2; the D is unclear. Trimming took 4 bases from V and 4 from J, leaving 17 bases between them. The germline V gene encodes CDR1 SGHNT and CDR2 YYREEE (reference sequence). The CDR3 covers 15 residues. The chain's CDR3 is CASSPGSGRSYGYTF. In DNA, the CDR3 is TGTGCCAGCAGCCCGGGGTCGGGGAGGAGCTATGGCTACACCTTC.

The V gene is TRBV19, the J gene TRBJ2-1, with 9 bases matching TRBD1. Germline lookup yields CDR1 LNHDA and CDR2 SQIVND (reference sequence). Trimming at V came to 3 bases and at J to 5 bases, leaving 17 bases not matched to a gene. The CDR3 extends over 19 amino acids. CDR3 nucleotide sequence: TGTGCCAGTAGTATTGGACAGGGGTTTTGGGATCGGTGGGACAATGAGCAGTTCTTC. This gives the protein CASSIGQGFWDRWDNEQFF. The full variable domain, rest sourced from reference TRBV19 and TRBJ2-1, is DGGITQSPKYLFRKEGQNVTLSCEQNLNHDAMYWYRQDPGQGLRLIYYSQIVNDFQKGDIAEGYSVSREKKESFPLTVTSAQKNPTAFYLCASSIGQGFWDRWDNEQFFGPGTRLTVL.

The sample holds one count of this clone. The chain joins TRBV9 to TRBJ2-2, with 9 positions matching TRBD1. Germline V lookup: CDR1 SGDLS, CDR2 YYNGEE. The length of the CDR3 is 16 residues. Losses at the gene ends were 3 bases for V and 5 bases for J; bases not matched to a gene: 8. The CDR3: CASSEPGQGATGELFF. The CDR3, as DNA: TGTGCCAGCAGCGAGCCGGGACAGGGTGCGACCGGGGAGCTGTTTTTT.

There are a few counts of this clone. The CDR3 DNA reads as TGTGCCAGCAGTGCGGGGACAGGTAGGCTATTGAACACTGAAGCTTTCTTT. Translation gives CASSAGTGRLLNTEAFF. The chain uses TRBV6-1 and TRBJ1-1; 8 nucleotides align to TRBD1. Trimming cost V 4 bases and J 0 bases; bases outside gene matches: 10. Per the germline V gene, CDR1 is MNHNS and CDR2 is SASEGT. The CDR3 sequence is 17 residues long.

The chain joins TRBV11-2 to TRBJ2-1; perhaps TRBD2 as D (5 bases). The CDR3 consists of 15 residues. CDR1 SGHAT and CDR2 FQNNGV come from the germline V gene. The germline V and J ends were trimmed by 3 bases and 5 bases, with 14 bases remaining between them. CDR3 in DNA: TGTGCCAGCAGCTTGAGTATCGGGGTGAACAATGAGCAGTTCTTC. It translates to CASSLSIGVNNEQFF. The full variable domain, its missing parts supplied by reference TRBV11-2 and TRBJ2-1, is EAGVAQSPRYKIIEKRQSVAFWCNPISGHATLYWYQQILGQGPKLLIQFQNNGVVDDSQLPKDRFSAERLKGVDSTLKIQPAKLEDSAVYLCASSLSIGVNNEQFFGPGTRLTVL.

The V and J genes are TRBV5-1 and TRBJ2-2; a possible D gene is TRBD1 (5 bases). The germline CDR1 and CDR2 sequences are SGHRS and YFSETQ. Trimming took off 6 bases at V and 7 bases at J, with 13 bases between the two ends. This CDR3 comprises 13 residues. The CDR3 nucleotides are TGCGCCAGCACAGGGATGTTCGGCGGGGAGCTGTTTTTT. Its translation is CASTGMFGGELFF.

This sequence joins TRBV28 and TRBJ1-2; 7 nucleotides align to TRBD1. V trimming: 6 bases; J trimming: 4 bases; junction bases outside the gene matches: 8. This CDR3 is 14 amino acids long. Germline V gene data show CDR1 as MDHEN and CDR2 as SYDVKM. The CDR3 DNA reads TGTGCCAGCAGCCAGGGGGAAGGGGCCTATGGCTACACCTTC. Translating it yields CASSQGEGAYGYTF.

The V call is TRBV7-9, the J call TRBJ2-1; TRBD2 might be the D (6 bases). Trimming shortened V by 5 bases and J by 8 bases, and 22 bases separated the two germline ends. The CDR3 runs to 16 residues. From germline, CDR1 is SEHNR and CDR2 FQNEAQ (reference sequence). CDR3 region: CASSPPWGPGVDEQFF. Written as DNA, the CDR3 is TGTGCCAGCAGCCCACCGTGGGGTCCGGGGGTCGATGAGCAGTTCTTC.

The chain is built from TRBV27 and TRBJ1-5, with a tentative D call TRBD1 (5 bases). Looked up from germline, CDR1 is MNHEY and CDR2 is SMNVEV (reference sequence). Trimming cost V 8 bases and J 1 base, with 15 bases left between them. The CDR3 has 15 residues. CDR3 region: CASRRGTGSNQPQHF. CDR3 DNA: TGTGCCAGCCGCCGGGGGACGGGGAGCAATCAGCCCCAGCATTTT.

This clone was counted a few times. DNA for the CDR3: TGTGCCAGCAGCGTGACACAGAACACCGGGGAGCTGTTTTTT. It translates to CASSVTQNTGELFF. This sequence joins TRBV5-4 and TRBJ2-2; D gene ambiguous. The ends were cut back, 4 bases at V and 1 base at J, with 8 bases in the middle. The CDR3 is made up of 14 amino acids. The germline V gene encodes CDR1 SGHNT and CDR2 YYREEE (reference sequence). Drawing the rest from reference TRBV5-4 and TRBJ2-2, the complete variable domain is ETGVTQSPTHLIKTRGQQVTLRCSSQSGHNTVSWYQQALGQGPQFIFQYYREEENGRGNFPPRFSGLQFPNYSSELNVNALELDDSALYLCASSVTQNTGELFFGEGSRLTVL.

This chain uses TRBV7-9 with TRBJ2-1; 16 positions agree with TRBD2. In germline, CDR1 is SEHNR, CDR2 FQNEAQ (reference sequence). V was clipped by 6 bases and J by 8 bases; unmatched bases: 7. This CDR3 has 16 amino acids. In DNA, the CDR3 is TGTGCCAGCAGACCAACCGGGACTAGCGGGGGGGATGAGCAGTTCTTC. This gives the protein CASRPTGTSGGDEQFF.